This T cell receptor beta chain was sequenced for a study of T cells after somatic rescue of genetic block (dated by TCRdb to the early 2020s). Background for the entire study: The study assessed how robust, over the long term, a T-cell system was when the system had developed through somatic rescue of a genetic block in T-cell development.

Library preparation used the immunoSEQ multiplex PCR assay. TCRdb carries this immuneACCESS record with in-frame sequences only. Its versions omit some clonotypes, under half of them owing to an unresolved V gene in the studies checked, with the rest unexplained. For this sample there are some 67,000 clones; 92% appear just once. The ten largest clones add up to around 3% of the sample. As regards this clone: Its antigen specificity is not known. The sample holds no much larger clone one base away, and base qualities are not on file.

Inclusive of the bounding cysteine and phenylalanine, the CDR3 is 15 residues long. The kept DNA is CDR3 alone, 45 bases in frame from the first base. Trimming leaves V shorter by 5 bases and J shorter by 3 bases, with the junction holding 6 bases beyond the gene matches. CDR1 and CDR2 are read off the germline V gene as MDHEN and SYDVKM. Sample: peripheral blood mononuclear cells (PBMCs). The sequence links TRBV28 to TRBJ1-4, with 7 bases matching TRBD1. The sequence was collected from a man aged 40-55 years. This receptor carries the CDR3 CASSPIGTANEKLFF. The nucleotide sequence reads TGTGCCAGCAGTCCGATAGGGACAGCTAATGAAAAACTGTTTTTT.